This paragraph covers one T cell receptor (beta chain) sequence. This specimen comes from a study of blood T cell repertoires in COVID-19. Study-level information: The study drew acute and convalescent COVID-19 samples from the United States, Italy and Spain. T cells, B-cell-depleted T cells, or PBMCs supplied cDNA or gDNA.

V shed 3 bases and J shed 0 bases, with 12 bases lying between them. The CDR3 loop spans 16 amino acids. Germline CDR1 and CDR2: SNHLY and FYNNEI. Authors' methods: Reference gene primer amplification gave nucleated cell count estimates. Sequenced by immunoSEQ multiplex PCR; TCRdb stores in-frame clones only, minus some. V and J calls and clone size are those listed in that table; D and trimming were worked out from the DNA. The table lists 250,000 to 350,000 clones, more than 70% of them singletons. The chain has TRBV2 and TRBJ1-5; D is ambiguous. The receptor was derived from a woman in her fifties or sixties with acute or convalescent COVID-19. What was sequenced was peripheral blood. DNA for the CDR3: TGTGCCAGCAGTGATGTCCGGTCTTATAGCAATCAGCCCCAGCATTTT. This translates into CASSDVRSYSNQPQHF. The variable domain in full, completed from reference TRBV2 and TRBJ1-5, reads EPEVTQTPSHQVTQMGQEVILRCVPISNHLYFYWYRQILGQKVEFLVSFYNNEISEKSEIFDDQFSVERPDGSNFTLKIRSTKLEDSAMYFCASSDVRSYSNQPQHFGDGTRLSIL.